The present T cell receptor beta chain was sequenced within a study of blood T cell repertoires in COVID-19. Study background: The United States, Italy and Spain provided the acute and convalescent COVID-19 samples. PBMCs, B-cell-depleted T cells, or T cells were the source of the cDNA or gDNA that made up the material.

The CDR3 runs 18 residues. CDR1 is SGHDN and CDR2 is FVKESK in the germline V gene. The ends were cut back, 3 bases at V and 0 bases at J, with 15 bases in the middle. In the source study's methods: It was from reference gene primer amplification that nucleated cell counts were estimated. This table comes from immunoSEQ multiplex PCR, and its TCRdb copy is limited to in-frame clones, with some not included. V and J calls and clone size come straight from that table; D and trimming were deduced from the DNA. The table includes about 59,000 clones, roughly 90% detected once. The chain carries TRBV14 and TRBJ1-6; weak D call: TRBD1 (6 bases). The sequenced sample consisted of peripheral blood. The TCR sequence derives from an elderly man with acute or convalescent COVID-19. CDR3 loop: CASSHKTGPSSYNSPLHF. CDR3 nucleotide sequence: TGTGCCAGCAGCCACAAAACAGGGCCAAGCTCCTATAATTCACCCCTCCACTTT.